Each of the 13 T cell receptor beta chains below was sequenced from the same sample in a study of blood T cell repertoires in COVID-19. Clones were read by immunoSEQ multiplex PCR, and TCRdb kept only the in-frame ones, dropping some. The sample has over 90,000 clones; roughly 90% are singletons. The specimen was peripheral blood. Receptors were obtained from a woman aged 60 to 75 with acute or convalescent COVID-19.

This chain joins TRBV2 and TRBJ2-1; TRBD2 might be the D (6 bases). The V gene lost 7 bases and the J gene lost 4 bases, with 14 bases spanning the gap. The CDR3 totals 14 residues. Germline V gene data show CDR1 as SNHLY and CDR2 as FYNNEI. The CDR3 reads CASNSGVPYNEQFF. Written as DNA, the CDR3 is TGTGCCAGCAACTCGGGAGTCCCGTACAATGAGCAGTTCTTC. Using reference TRBV2 and TRBJ2-1 for the parts outside the CDR3, the full variable domain is EPEVTQTPSHQVTQMGQEVILRCVPISNHLYFYWYRQILGQKVEFLVSFYNNEISEKSEIFDDQFSVERPDGSNFTLKIRSTKLEDSAMYFCASNSGVPYNEQFFGPGTRLTVL.

The chain couples TRBV6-5 to TRBJ2-5; 9 bases align to TRBD1. CDR3 length: 15 amino acids. The V segment lost 7 bases and the J segment 5 bases; nucleotides outside the gene matches: 11. Germline V gene lookup returns CDR1 MNHEY and CDR2 SVGAGI. This CDR3 reads CASTGQGPVKETQYF. For the CDR3, the DNA is TGTGCCAGCACGGGACAGGGTCCCGTGAAGGAGACCCAGTACTTC.

CDR3 region: CASSYGGRSYEQYF. CDR3 in DNA: TGTGCCAGCAGTTACGGCGGGAGGTCCTACGAGCAGTACTTC. V is TRBV6-5 and J is TRBJ2-7; 8 bases agree with TRBD2. CDR3 length: 14 residues. V lost 2 bases to trimming and J lost 1 base; unmatched junction nucleotides: 1. Germline CDR1 reads MNHEY; CDR2 reads SVGAGI.

The chain is built from TRBV6-6 and TRBJ2-1, with D possibly matching TRBD1 (6 bases). The germline gives CDR1 MNHNY, CDR2 SVGAGI (reference sequence). The CDR3 consists of 13 residues. Trimming cost V 6 bases and J 6 bases, with 12 bases left between them. The CDR3 protein is CASRWGTSNEQFF. The CDR3 bases are TGTGCCAGCAGGTGGGGGACAAGCAATGAGCAGTTCTTC.

V is TRBV18 and J is TRBJ1-5; possibly TRBD1 for D (6 bases). Trimming removed 1 base from V and 2 bases from J, with 9 bases in between. Per germline, CDR1 KGHSH and CDR2 LQKENI. This CDR3 is built from 15 residues. CDR3 loop: CASSPRRGGNQPQHF. The CDR3 coding sequence is TGTGCCAGCTCACCACGCAGGGGTGGCAATCAGCCCCAGCATTTT.

The V and J genes are TRBV3-1 (or the pseudogene TRBV3-2) and TRBJ2-7; 10 positions agree with TRBD2. The germline V gene has CDR1 LGHDT and CDR2 YNNKEL (reference sequence). This CDR3 comprises 16 residues. V lost 1 base and J lost 2; bases outside the gene matches: 5. The CDR3 loop is CASSQGVTSGAYEQYF. The DNA for the CDR3 is TGTGCCAGCAGCCAAGGCGTCACTAGCGGGGCCTACGAGCAGTACTTC.

The CDR3 bases are TGTGCCAGCAGCTTCAGGCCTGGGTCCACCGGGGAGCTGTTTTTT. It yields the protein CASSFRPGSTGELFF. The chain has TRBV11-2 and TRBJ2-2; D is undetermined. The length of the CDR3 is 15 residues. Trimming pared 3 bases from V and 4 bases from J, leaving 12 bases between. CDR1 and CDR2 from the germline V gene are SGHAT and FQNNGV.

The gene calls are TRBV3-1 (or the pseudogene TRBV3-2) and TRBJ2-1; D not resolved. The V and J ends lost 3 bases and 7 bases respectively, with 16 bases between them. The CDR3 is 15 amino acids. Germline CDR1 is LGHDT and CDR2 is YNNKEL (reference sequence). In DNA, the CDR3 is TGTGCCAGCAGCCAGCCACATACGATTTTGAATGAGCAGTTCTTC. As protein: CASSQPHTILNEQFF.

The rearrangement joins TRBV7-9 to TRBJ2-5; D possibly corresponds to TRBD1 (5 bases). Germline V gene data show CDR1 as SEHNR and CDR2 as FQNEAQ (reference sequence). Trimming left V 5 bases short and J 5 bases short, with 18 bases between. The CDR3 totals 15 residues. In DNA, the CDR3 is TGTGCCAGCAGCCATACACGGACACCCGTGGAGACCCAGTACTTC. It codes for CASSHTRTPVETQYF.

This clone was seen only once. The gene calls are TRBV5-5 and TRBJ1-1; 9 bases agree with TRBD1. The CDR3 is made up of 15 amino acids. V gave up 1 base and J gave up 4 bases; unmatched junction bases: 5. Germline CDR1 reads SGHKS; CDR2 reads YYEKEE (reference sequence). CDR3 protein: CASSLMTGGITEAFF. CDR3 DNA: TGTGCCAGCAGCTTGATGACAGGGGGTATCACTGAAGCTTTCTTT. Combining the CDR3 with reference TRBV5-5 and TRBJ1-1 gives the whole variable domain DAGVTQSPTHLIKTRGQQVTLRCSPISGHKSVSWYQQVLGQGPQFIFQYYEKEERGRGNFPDRFSARQFPNYSSELNVNALLLGDSALYLCASSLMTGGITEAFFGQGTRLTVV.

This chain connects TRBV12-5 to TRBJ1-4, with 7 bases identical to TRBD1. The germline V gene encodes CDR1 LGHNT and CDR2 FRNRAP. Losses at the gene ends were 5 bases for V and 5 bases for J; bases not matched to a gene: 8. The CDR3 runs 15 residues. CDR3 loop: CASGPGDRPNEKLFF. For the CDR3, the DNA is TGTGCTAGTGGTCCAGGGGACAGACCGAATGAAAAACTGTTTTTT.

This sequence joins TRBV7-8 and TRBJ1-1; D is unclear. V lost 5 bases and J 1 base, leaving 8 bases between the germline ends. Germline CDR1 reads SGHVS; CDR2 reads FQNEAQ. The CDR3 is 13 amino acids. CDR3 sequence reads: CASSPGTNTEAFF. The CDR3 DNA is TGTGCCAGCAGCCCGGGAACGAACACTGAAGCTTTCTTT. Variable domain in full (rest from reference TRBV7-8 and TRBJ1-1): GAGVSQSPRYKVAKRGQDVALRCDPISGHVSLFWYQQALGQGPEFLTYFQNEAQLDKSGLPSDRFFAERPEGSVSTLKIQRTQQEDSAVYLCASSPGTNTEAFFGQGTRLTVV.

This chain connects TRBV24-1 to TRBJ1-2; D possibly corresponds to TRBD1 (6 bases). The CDR3 spans 14 residues. Looked up from germline, CDR1 is KGHDR and CDR2 is SFDVKD. Deletions cut 2 bases from V and 6 bases from J, with 12 bases between. In DNA, the CDR3 is TGTGCCACCAGTGATTCGGCAGGGGTCCATGGCTACACCTTC. Translated, it gives CATSDSAGVHGYTF.